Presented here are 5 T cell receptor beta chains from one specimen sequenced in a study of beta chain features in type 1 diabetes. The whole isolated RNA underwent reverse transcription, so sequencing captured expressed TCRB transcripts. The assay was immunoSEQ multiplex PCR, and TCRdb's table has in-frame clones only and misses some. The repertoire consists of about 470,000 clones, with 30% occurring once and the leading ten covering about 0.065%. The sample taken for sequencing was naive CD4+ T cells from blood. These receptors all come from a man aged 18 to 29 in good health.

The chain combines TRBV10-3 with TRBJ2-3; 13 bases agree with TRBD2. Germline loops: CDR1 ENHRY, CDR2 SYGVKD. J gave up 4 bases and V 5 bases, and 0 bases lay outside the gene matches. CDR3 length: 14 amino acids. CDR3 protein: CAISTSGRADTQYF. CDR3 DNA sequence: TGTGCCATCAGTACTAGCGGGAGGGCAGATACGCAGTATTTT.

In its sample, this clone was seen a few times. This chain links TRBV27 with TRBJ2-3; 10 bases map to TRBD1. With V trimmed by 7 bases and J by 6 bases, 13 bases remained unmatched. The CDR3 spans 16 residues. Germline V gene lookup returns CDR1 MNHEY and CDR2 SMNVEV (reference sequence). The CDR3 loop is CASKFNRDRGSDTQYF. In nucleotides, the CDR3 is TGTGCCAGCAAATTTAACCGGGACAGGGGTTCTGATACGCAGTATTTT.

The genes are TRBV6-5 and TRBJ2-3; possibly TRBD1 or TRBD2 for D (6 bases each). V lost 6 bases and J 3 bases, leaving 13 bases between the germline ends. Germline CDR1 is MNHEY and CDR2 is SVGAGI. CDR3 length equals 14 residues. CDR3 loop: CASRELGGTDTQYF. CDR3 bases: TGTGCCAGCAGGGAACTAGGGGGGACAGATACGCAGTATTTT.

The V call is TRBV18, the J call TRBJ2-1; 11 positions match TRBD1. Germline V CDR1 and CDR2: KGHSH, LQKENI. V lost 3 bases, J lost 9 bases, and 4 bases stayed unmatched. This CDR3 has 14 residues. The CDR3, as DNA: TGTGCCAGCTCACCGGACAGGGGGCCCGCTGAGCAGTTCTTC. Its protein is CASSPDRGPAEQFF.

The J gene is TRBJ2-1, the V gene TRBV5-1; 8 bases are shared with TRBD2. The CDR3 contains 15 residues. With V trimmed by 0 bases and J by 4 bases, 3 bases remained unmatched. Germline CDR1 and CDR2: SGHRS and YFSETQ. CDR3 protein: CASSLGAGEYNEQFF. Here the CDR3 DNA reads TGCGCCAGCAGCTTGGGAGCGGGAGAGTACAATGAGCAGTTCTTC.